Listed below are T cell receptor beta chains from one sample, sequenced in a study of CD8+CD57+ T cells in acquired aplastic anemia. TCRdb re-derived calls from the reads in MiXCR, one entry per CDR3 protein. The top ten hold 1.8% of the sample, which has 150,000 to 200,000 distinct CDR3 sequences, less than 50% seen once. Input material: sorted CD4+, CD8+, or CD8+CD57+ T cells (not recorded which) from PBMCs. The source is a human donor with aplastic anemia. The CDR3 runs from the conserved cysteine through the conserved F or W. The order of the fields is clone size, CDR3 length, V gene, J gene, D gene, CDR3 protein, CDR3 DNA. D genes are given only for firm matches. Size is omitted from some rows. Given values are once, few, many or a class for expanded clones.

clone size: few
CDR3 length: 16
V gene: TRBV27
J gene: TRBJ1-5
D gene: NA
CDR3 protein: CASSFSPDGSNQPQHF
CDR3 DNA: TGTGCCAGCAGTTTCTCCCCCGACGGTAGCAATCAGCCCCAGCATTTT

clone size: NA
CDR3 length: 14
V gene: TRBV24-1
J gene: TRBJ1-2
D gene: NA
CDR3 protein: CATSEGGILGGYTF
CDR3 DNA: TGTGCCACCAGTGAGGGAGGCATCCTAGGGGGCTACACCTTC

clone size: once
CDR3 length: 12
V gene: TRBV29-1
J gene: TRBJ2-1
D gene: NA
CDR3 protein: CSVPAESNEQFF
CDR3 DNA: TGCAGCGTGCCAGCGGAGAGCAATGAGCAGTTCTTC

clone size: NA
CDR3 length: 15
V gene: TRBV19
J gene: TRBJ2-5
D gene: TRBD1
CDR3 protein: CASSIGPGGRETQYF
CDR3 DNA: TGTGCCAGTAGTATAGGTCCAGGGGGCCGTGAGACCCAGTACTTC

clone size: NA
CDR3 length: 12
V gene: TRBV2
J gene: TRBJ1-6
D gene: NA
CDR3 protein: CASRVLNSPPHF
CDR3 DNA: TGTGCCAGCAGAGTCTTGAATTCACCCCCCCACTTT

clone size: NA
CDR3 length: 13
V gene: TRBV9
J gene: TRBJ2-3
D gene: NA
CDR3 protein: CASSAGTTDTQYF
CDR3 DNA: TGTGCCAGCAGCGCCGGGACAACAGATACGCAGTATTTT

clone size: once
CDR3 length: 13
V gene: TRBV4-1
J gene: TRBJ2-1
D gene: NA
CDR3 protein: CASSPSPENEQFF
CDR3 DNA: TGCGCCAGCAGCCCTAGCCCGGAGAATGAGCAGTTCTTC

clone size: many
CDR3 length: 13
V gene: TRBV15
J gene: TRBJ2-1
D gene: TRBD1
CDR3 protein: CATSRATGNEQFF
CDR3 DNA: TGTGCCACCAGCAGAGCGACAGGGAATGAGCAGTTCTTC

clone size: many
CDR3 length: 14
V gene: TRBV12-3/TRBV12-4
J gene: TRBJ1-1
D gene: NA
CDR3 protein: CASSWEGGNTEAFF
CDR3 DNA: TGTGCCAGCAGTTGGGAGGGGGGAAACACTGAAGCTTTCTTT

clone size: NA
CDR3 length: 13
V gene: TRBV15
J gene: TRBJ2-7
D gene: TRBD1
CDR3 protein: CATSRDLWDRPYF
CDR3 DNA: TGTGCCACCAGCAGAGATCTTTGGGACAGGCCGTACTTC

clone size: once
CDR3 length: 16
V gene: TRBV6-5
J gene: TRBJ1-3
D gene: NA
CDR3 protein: CASSYSGQINGNTIYF
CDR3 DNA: TGTGCCAGCAGTTACTCCGGACAGATCAACGGAAACACCATATATTTT

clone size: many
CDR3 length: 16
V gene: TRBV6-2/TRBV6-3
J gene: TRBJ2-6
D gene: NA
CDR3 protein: CASSYIQGSGANVLTF
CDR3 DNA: TGTGCCAGCAGTTACATCCAGGGATCTGGGGCCAACGTCCTGACTTTC

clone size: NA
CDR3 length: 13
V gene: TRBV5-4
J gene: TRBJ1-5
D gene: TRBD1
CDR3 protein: CASSWDRSEPQHF
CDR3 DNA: TGTGCCAGCAGCTGGGACAGGTCGGAGCCCCAGCATTTT

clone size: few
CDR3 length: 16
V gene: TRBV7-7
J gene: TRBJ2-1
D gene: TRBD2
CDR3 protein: CASSLGLAGRDNEQFF
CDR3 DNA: TGTGCCAGCAGCTTAGGCCTAGCGGGGAGAGACAATGAGCAGTTCTTC

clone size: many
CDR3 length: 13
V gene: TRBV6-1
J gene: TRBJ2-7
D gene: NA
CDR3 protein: CASRPAGAYEQYF
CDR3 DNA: TGTGCCAGCCGCCCCGCAGGGGCCTACGAGCAGTACTTC

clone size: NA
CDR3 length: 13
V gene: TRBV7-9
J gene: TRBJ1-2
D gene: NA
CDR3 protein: CASGDTGVPGYTF
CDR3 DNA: TGTGCCAGCGGGGATACTGGGGTCCCGGGCTACACCTTC

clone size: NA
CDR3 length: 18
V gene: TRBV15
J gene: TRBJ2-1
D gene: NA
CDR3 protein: CATSGSRGLRSRCNEQLF
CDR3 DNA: TGTGCCACCAGCGGATCCAGGGGCTTGCGATCCCGTTGCAATGAGCAGCTCTTC

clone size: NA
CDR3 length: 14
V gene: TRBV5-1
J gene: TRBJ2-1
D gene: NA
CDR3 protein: CASSLLTPDNEQFF
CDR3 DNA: TGCGCCAGCAGCTTGCTCACCCCAGACAATGAGCAGTTCTTC

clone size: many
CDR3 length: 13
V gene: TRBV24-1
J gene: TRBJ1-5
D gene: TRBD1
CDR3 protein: CATSDRGDQPQHF
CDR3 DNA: TGTGCCACCTCGGACAGGGGGGATCAGCCCCAGCATTTT

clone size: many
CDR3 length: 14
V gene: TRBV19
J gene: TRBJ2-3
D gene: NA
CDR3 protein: CASSSTPTTDTQYF
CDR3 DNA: TGTGCCAGTAGTAGCACACCGACCACAGATACGCAGTATTTT

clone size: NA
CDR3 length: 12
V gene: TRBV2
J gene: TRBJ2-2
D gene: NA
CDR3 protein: CASKIGTGELFF
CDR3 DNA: TGTGCCAGCAAGATAGGCACCGGGGAGCTGTTTTTT

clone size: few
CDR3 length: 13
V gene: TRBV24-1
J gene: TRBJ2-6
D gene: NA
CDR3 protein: CATSVSGANVLTF
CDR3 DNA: TGTGCCACCAGTGTTTCTGGGGCCAACGTCCTGACTTTC

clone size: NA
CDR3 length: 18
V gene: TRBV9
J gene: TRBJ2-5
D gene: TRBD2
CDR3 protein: CASSDPLYVTGGQETQYF
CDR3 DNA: TGTGCCAGCAGCGACCCCCTCTATGTGACCGGGGGGCAAGAGACCCAGTACTTC

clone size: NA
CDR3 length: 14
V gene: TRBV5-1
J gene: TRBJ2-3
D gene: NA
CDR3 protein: CASSLVGFTDTQYF
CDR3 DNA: TGCGCCAGCAGCTTGGTCGGATTCACAGATACGCAGTATTTT

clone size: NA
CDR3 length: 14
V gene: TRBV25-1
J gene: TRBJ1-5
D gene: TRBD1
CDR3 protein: CASSVTGVDQPQHF
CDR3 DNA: TGTGCCAGCAGTGTAACAGGGGTGGATCAGCCCCAGCATTTT

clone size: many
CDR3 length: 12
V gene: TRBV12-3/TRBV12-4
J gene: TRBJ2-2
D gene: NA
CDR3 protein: CASSTTTGELFF
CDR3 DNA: TGTGCCAGCAGTACCACCACCGGGGAGCTGTTTTTT

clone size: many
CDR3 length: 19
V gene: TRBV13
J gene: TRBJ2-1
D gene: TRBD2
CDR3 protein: CASSLALRLAGGPRDEQFF
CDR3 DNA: TGTGCCAGCAGCTTAGCCCTACGTTTAGCGGGAGGGCCGAGGGATGAGCAGTTCTTC

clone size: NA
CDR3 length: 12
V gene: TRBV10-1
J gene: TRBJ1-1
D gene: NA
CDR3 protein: CASSGRGSEAFF
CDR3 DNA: TGCGCCAGCAGTGGAAGGGGATCTGAAGCTTTCTTT

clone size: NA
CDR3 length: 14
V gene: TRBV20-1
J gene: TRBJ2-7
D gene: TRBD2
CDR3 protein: CSAQLAGVPYEQYF
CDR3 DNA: TGCAGTGCTCAGCTAGCGGGGGTACCCTACGAGCAGTACTTC

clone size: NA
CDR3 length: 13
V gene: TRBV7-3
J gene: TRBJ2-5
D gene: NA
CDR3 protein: CASSPSFGETQYF
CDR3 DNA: TGTGCCAGCAGCCCATCCTTCGGGGAGACCCAGTACTTC

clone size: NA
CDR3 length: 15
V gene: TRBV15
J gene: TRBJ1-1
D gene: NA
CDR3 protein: CATSRVGSRNTEAFF
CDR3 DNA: TGTGCCACCAGCAGAGTAGGCAGCCGGAACACTGAAGCTTTCTTT

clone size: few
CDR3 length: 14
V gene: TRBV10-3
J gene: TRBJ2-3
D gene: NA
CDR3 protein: CAISEWTQADTQYF
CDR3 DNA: TGTGCCATCAGTGAGTGGACCCAGGCAGATACGCAGTATTTT

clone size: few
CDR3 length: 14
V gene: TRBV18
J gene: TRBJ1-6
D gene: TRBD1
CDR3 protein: CASSTGTGNSPLHF
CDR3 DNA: TGTGCCAGCTCAACAGGGACAGGGAATTCACCCCTCCACTTT

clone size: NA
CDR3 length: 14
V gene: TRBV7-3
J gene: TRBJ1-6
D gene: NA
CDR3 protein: CASSYGPYNSPLHF
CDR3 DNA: TGTGCCAGCAGCTACGGACCCTATAATTCACCCCTCCACTTT

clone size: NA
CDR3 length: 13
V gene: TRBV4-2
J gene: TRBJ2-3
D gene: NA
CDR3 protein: CASSQEAADTQYF
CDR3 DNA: TGTGCCAGCAGCCAAGAGGCGGCAGATACGCAGTATTTT

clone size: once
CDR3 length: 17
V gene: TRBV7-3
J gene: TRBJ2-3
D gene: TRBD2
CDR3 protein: CASSSVRTSGRTDTQYF
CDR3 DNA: TGTGCCAGCAGCTCGGTGCGGACTAGCGGGAGAACAGATACGCAGTATTTT

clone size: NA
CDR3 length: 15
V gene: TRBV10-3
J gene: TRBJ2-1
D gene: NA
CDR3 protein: CAISDFGQDHNEQFF
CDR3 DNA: TGTGCCATCAGTGATTTCGGTCAGGATCACAATGAGCAGTTCTTC

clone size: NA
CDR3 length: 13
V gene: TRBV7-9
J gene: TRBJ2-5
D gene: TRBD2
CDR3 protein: CASSYTSVETQYF
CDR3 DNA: TGTGCCAGCAGCTACACTAGCGTAGAGACCCAGTACTTC

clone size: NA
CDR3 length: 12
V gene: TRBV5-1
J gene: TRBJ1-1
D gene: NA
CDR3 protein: CASGRVNTEAFF
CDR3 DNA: TGCGCCAGCGGCCGGGTGAACACTGAAGCTTTCTTT

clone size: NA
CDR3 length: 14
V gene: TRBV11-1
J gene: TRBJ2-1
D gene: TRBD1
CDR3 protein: CAVQTGTGIPEQFF
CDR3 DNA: TGTGCCGTCCAGACCGGGACAGGCATCCCTGAGCAGTTCTTC

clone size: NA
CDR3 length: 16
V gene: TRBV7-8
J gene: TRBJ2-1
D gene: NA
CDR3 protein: CASSQISDPSGNEQFF
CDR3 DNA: TGTGCCAGCAGCCAAATCAGCGACCCCTCGGGGAATGAGCAGTTCTTC

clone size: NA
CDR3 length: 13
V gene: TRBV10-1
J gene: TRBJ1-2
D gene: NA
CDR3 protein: CASSDTVGDGYTF
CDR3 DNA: TGCGCCAGCAGTGATACCGTAGGTGACGGCTACACCTTC

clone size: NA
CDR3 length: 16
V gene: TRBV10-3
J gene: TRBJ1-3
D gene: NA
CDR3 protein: CATLTSGLTGEHTIYF
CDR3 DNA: TGTGCCACCTTGACTAGCGGGCTTACCGGGGAGCACACCATATATTTT

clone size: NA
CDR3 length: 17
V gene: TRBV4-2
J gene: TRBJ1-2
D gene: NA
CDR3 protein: CASSPHGVVGPSYGYTF
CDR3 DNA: TGTGCCAGCAGCCCCCACGGGGTGGTCGGGCCTTCCTATGGCTACACCTTC

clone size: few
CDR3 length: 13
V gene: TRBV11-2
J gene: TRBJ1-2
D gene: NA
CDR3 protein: CASSLELAGGYTF
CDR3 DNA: TGTGCCAGCAGCTTAGAACTCGCTGGGGGCTACACCTTC

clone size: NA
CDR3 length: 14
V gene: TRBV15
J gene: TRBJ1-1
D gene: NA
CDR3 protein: CATSRATMKTEAFF
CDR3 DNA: TGTGCCACCAGCAGAGCAACCATGAAAACTGAAGCTTTCTTT

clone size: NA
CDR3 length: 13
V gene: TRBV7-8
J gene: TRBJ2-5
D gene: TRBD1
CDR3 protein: CASRSTGKETQYF
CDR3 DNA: TGTGCCAGCAGATCGACAGGGAAAGAGACCCAGTACTTC

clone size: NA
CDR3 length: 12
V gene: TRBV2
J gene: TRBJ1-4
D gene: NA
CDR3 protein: CASSEGIEKLFF
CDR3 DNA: TGTGCCAGCAGTGAAGGTATTGAAAAACTGTTTTTT

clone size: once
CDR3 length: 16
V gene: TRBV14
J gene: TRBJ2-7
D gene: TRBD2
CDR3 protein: CASGKVTGLAGSKQYF
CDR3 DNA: TGTGCCAGCGGCAAGGTTACGGGACTAGCGGGGAGTAAGCAGTACTTC

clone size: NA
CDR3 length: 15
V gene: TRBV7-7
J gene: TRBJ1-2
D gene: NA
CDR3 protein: CASSLADLAGYGYTF
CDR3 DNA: TGTGCTAGCAGCTTAGCGGATTTGGCAGGGTACGGCTACACCTTC

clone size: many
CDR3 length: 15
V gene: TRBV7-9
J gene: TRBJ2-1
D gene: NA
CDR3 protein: CASSQSGRSYNEQFF
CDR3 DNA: TGTGCCAGCAGTCAGAGCGGGCGGTCCTACAATGAGCAGTTCTTC

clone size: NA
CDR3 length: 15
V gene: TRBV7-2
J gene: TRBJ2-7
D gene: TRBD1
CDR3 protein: CASGRDRVSGYEQYF
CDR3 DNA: TGTGCCAGCGGCCGGGACAGGGTTTCGGGGTACGAGCAGTACTTC

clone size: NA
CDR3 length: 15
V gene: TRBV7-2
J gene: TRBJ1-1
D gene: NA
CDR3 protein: CASSFGVRRDTEAFF
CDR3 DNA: TGTGCCAGCAGCTTTGGGGTTCGAAGGGACACTGAAGCTTTCTTT

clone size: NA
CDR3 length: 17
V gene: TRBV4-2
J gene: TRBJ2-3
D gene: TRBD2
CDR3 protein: CASSRTTSGASTDTQYF
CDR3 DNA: TGTGCCAGCAGCCGAACGACTAGCGGAGCTAGCACAGATACGCAGTATTTT

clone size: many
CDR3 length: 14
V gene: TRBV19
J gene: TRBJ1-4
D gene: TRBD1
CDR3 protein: CASTTGGANEKLFF
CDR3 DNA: TGTGCCAGTACTACAGGGGGAGCTAATGAAAAACTGTTTTTT

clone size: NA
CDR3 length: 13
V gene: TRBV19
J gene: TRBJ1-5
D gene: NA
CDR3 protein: CASIGRGNQPQHF
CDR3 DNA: TGTGCCAGTATCGGGAGGGGGAATCAGCCCCAGCATTTT

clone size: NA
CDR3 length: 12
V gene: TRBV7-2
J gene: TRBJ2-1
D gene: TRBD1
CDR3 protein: CASSLEDRGQFF
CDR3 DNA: TGTGCCAGCAGCTTAGAAGACAGGGGGCAGTTCTTC

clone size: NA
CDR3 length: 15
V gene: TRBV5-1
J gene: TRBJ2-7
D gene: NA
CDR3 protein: CASSLGGVGLLEQYF
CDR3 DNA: TGCGCCAGCAGCTTGGGAGGGGTTGGACTACTCGAGCAGTACTTC